This is a list of T cell receptor beta chains from one sample in a study of T cells in Graves' hyperthyroidism and ophthalmopathy. TCRdb reprocessed the multiplex PCR reads via MiXCR and lists one record per CDR3 protein. This table has 35,000 or so distinct CDR3 sequences, 50% to 55% appearing once. Sequencing was done on a sample of blood. The source of these receptors is a man aged 40-49 years with Graves' ophthalmopathy. The CDR3 runs from the conserved cysteine through the conserved F or W. A D gene is named only where the DNA matches it firmly. Clone size is not always given. Where it is, it says once, few, many or a class for expanded clones.

TRBJ1-5 | . | . | TRBV20-1 | TGCAGGGGGGATAGCAATCAGCCCCAGCATTTT | CRGDSNQPQHF
TRBJ2-5 | TRBD2 | . | TRBV6-1 | TGTACCAGCAGTGCGGGAGATACCAGAAAAGAGACCCAGTACTTC | CTSSAGDTRKETQYF
TRBJ2-1 | . | many | TRBV19 | TGTGCCAGTAGTTCGACAGCGAACCCCTACAATGAGCAGTTCTTC | CASSSTANPYNEQFF
TRBJ1-4 | . | many | TRBV4-1 | TGCGCCAGCAGCCAAATGGACAGATCTAATGAAAAACTGTTTTTT | CASSQMDRSNEKLFF
TRBJ1-2 | TRBD1 | few | TRBV19 | TGTGCCAGCAGTCCCGGGACAGCGTATGGCTACACCTTC | CASSPGTAYGYTF
TRBJ2-2 | . | many | TRBV2 | TGTGCCAGCACGAACACCGGGGAGCTGTTTTTT | CASTNTGELFF
TRBJ2-5 | . | . | TRBV12-3/TRBV12-4 | TGTGCCAGCAGTTTAGTCGCAGCCCAAGAGACCCAGTACTTC | CASSLVAAQETQYF
TRBJ2-1 | . | . | TRBV20-1 | TGCAGTGGGGGGGCGAGTTCCCACAATGAGCAGTTCTTC | CSGGASSHNEQFF
TRBJ2-7 | TRBD2 | once | TRBV7-2 | TGTGCCAGCAGCTTTAATCCGGGACTAGAAGAATACGAGCAGTACTTC | CASSFNPGLEEYEQYF
TRBJ1-6 | . | . | TRBV7-8 | TGTGCCAGCAGCTTATCGGGAAATAATTCACCCCTCCACTTT | CASSLSGNNSPLHF
TRBJ2-7 | TRBD1 | once | TRBV28 | TGTGCCAGCAGTCAACAGGGGGCCTTTCGGGAGCAGTACTTC | CASSQQGAFREQYF
TRBJ2-1 | . | many | TRBV20-1 | TGCAGTGCTAGACGAACAGGGAGCTCCTACAATGAGCAGTTCTTC | CSARRTGSSYNEQFF
TRBJ2-3 | . | many | TRBV7-3 | TGTGCCAGCAGCTTAACCGGGGACACGCAGTATTTT | CASSLTGDTQYF
TRBJ1-5 | . | . | TRBV12-3/TRBV12-4 | TGTGCCAGCAGTCCCCCACGGCGGCCCCAGCATTTT | CASSPPRRPQHF
TRBJ2-1 | . | many | TRBV5-6 | TGTGCCAGCAGCTTAGCAGGGAAAGCCTACAATGAGCAGTTCTTC | CASSLAGKAYNEQFF
TRBJ2-3 | TRBD1 | . | TRBV20-1 | TGCAGTGCAAGACCGGGACAGGGGAGCACAGATACGCAGTATTTT | CSARPGQGSTDTQYF
TRBJ2-1 | . | . | TRBV2 | TGTGCCGGCAGTGGGTCAGGGTATGAGCAGTTCTTC | CAGSGSGYEQFF
TRBJ2-2 | . | medium-sized | TRBV10-3 | TGTGCCATCAGTGCCTCGGGACACCTCACCGGGGAGCTGTTTTTT | CAISASGHLTGELFF
TRBJ1-2 | . | few | TRBV20-1 | TGCAGTGCTAGGCGGCCGAGCTCTGGAAACACCTTC | CSARRPSSGNTF
TRBJ2-1 | TRBD1 | . | TRBV11-2 | TGTGCCAGCAGACAACAGGGGATGAATGAGCAGTTCTTC | CASRQQGMNEQFF
TRBJ1-2 | TRBD1 | . | TRBV10-3 | TGTGCCATCAGTCCACAGGGGGCGGGGAACTATGGCTACACCTTC | CAISPQGAGNYGYTF
TRBJ2-1 | . | medium-sized | TRBV25-1 | TGTGCCAGCAGTAAGAGTACGGGTGGAAATGAGCAGTTCTTC | CASSKSTGGNEQFF
TRBJ2-1 | TRBD2 | many | TRBV12-3/TRBV12-4 | TGTGCCAGCAGTTTGGGAAGCGGGAGAGACCTAAAAGAGTTCTTC | CASSLGSGRDLKEFF
TRBJ1-4 | TRBD1 | many | TRBV4-1 | TGCGCCAGCAGCCAAGAACGGCGACAGGGTTATGAAAAACTGTTTTTT | CASSQERRQGYEKLFF
TRBJ2-3 | . | medium-sized | TRBV2 | TGTGCCAGCACAGACGGGACTCAACTTCAGGGTACGCAGTATTTT | CASTDGTQLQGTQYF
TRBJ2-1 | TRBD1 | many | TRBV6-5 | TGTGCCAGCACCAAACAACAGGGGGCGACTAGCAATGAGCAGTTCTTC | CASTKQQGATSNEQFF
TRBJ2-1 | TRBD2 | . | TRBV25-1 | TGTGCCAGCAGTATGATGCGGGGGGTCAACAATGAGCAGTTCTTC | CASSMMRGVNNEQFF
TRBJ2-6 | . | many | TRBV18 | TGTGCCAACCACATCTCTGGGGCCAACGTCCTGACTTTC | CANHISGANVLTF
TRBJ2-2 | TRBD2 | many | TRBV27 | TGTGCCAGGTCGGGAGGGCCCTCCGGGGAGCTGTTTTTT | CARSGGPSGELFF